This TCR beta chain was captured by sequencing in a study of blood T cell repertoires in COVID-19. Study at large: Specimens from acute and convalescent COVID-19 originated in the United States, Italy and Spain. T cells, B-cell-depleted T cells, or PBMCs supplied cDNA or gDNA.

Original processing notes: It was from reference gene primer amplification that nucleated cell counts were estimated. Sequenced by immunoSEQ multiplex PCR; TCRdb stores in-frame clones only, minus some. That table supplies the V and J calls and clone size; D and trimming were determined from the DNA. The sample contains approximately 150,000 clones, 75% to 90% of which appear only once. The V segment lost 5 bases and the J segment 4 bases; nucleotides outside the gene matches: 8. Germline-derived CDR1 and CDR2 are LNHNV and YYDKDF (reference sequence). The CDR3 consists of 16 residues. The chain employs TRBV15 and TRBJ1-2; 12 bases are a match to TRBD1. The sequencing sample was made of PBMCs or T cells enriched from blood (not recorded which). The clonotype comes from a man between 45 and 60 years old in a cohort exposed to, infected with or recovered from COVID-19 (not recorded which). CDR3 DNA: TGTGCCACCAGCGCCCGGGACAGGGGGCCCCCCTATGGCTACACCTTC. Protein sequence: CATSARDRGPPYGYTF.